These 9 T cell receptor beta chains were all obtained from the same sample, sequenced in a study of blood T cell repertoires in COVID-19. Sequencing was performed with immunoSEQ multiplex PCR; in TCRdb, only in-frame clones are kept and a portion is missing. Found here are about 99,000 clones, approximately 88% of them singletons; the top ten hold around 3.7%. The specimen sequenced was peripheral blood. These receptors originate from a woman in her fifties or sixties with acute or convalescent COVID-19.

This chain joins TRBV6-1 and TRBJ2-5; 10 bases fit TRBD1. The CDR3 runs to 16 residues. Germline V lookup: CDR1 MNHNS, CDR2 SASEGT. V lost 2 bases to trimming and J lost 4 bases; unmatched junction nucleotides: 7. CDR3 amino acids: CASSELGTGVRETQYF. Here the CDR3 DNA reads TGTGCCAGCAGTGAACTCGGGACAGGGGTCAGAGAGACCCAGTACTTC.

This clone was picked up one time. CDR3 coding DNA: TGTGCCACCAGCAGAGTGGGGACAGGCAACTATGGCTACACCTTC. Residues: CATSRVGTGNYGYTF. This chain links TRBV15 with TRBJ1-2; 8 bases are a match to TRBD1. V was pared by 1 base and J by 2 bases, with 3 bases of the junction left unmatched. CDR1 LNHNV and CDR2 YYDKDF come from the germline V gene (reference sequence). CDR3 length: 15 amino acids.

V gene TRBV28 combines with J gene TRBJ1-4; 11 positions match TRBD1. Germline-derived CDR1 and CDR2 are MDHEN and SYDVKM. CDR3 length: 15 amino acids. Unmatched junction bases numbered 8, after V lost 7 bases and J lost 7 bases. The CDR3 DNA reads TGTGCCAGCACCGTCCACGGGACAGGGGGTGAAAAACTGTTTTTT. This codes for CASTVHGTGGEKLFF.

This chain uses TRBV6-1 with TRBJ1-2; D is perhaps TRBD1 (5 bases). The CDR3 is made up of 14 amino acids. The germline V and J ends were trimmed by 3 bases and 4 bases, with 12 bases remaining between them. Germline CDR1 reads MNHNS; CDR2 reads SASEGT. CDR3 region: CASSDRVQVYGYTF. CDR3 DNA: TGTGCCAGCAGTGACAGGGTCCAAGTCTATGGCTACACCTTC.

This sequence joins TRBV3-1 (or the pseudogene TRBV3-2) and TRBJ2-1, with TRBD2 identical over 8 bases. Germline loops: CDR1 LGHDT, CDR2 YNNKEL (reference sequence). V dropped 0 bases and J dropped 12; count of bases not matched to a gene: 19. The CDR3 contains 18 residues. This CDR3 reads CASSQDLSSGNPAKGQFF. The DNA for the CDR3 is TGTGCCAGCAGCCAAGATCTCAGTAGCGGGAACCCAGCTAAGGGGCAGTTCTTC.

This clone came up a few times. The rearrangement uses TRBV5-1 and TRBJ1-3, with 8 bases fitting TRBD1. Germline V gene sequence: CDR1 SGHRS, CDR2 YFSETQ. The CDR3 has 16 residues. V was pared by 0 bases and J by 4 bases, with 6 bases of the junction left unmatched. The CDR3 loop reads CASSLESGGSGNTIYF. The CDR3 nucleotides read TGCGCCAGCAGCTTGGAATCAGGGGGCTCGGGAAACACCATATATTTT.

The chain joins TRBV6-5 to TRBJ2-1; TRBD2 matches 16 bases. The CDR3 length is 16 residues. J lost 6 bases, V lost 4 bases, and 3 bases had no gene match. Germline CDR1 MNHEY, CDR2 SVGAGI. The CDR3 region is CASSSGLAGGRNEQFF. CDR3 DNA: TGTGCCAGCAGTTCGGGACTAGCGGGAGGGCGCAATGAGCAGTTCTTC.

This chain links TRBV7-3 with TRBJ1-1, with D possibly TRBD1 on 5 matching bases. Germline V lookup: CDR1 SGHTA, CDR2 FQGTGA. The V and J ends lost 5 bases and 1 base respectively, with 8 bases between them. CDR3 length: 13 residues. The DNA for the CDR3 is TGTGCCAGCAGCCCCCAGGGGAACACTGAAGCTTTCTTT. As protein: CASSPQGNTEAFF. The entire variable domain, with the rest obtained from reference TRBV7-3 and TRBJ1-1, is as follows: GAGVSQTPSNKVTEKGKYVELRCDPISGHTALYWYRQSLGQGPEFLIYFQGTGAADDSGLPNDRFFAVRPEGSVSTLKIQRTERGDSAVYLCASSPQGNTEAFFGQGTRLTVV.

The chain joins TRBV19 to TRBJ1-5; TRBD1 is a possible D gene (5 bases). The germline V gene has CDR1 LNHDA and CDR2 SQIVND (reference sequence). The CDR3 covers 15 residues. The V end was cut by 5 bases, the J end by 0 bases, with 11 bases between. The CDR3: CASSRGTGSNQPQHF. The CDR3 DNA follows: TGTGCCAGTAGTCGGGGGACGGGTAGCAATCAGCCCCAGCATTTT.